These 31 T cell receptor beta chains came from one sample sequenced in a study of blood T cell repertoires in COVID-19 (dated by TCRdb to 2019 to 2021). Library generation was performed with the immunoSEQ multiplex PCR assay. Not all clones reach the TCRdb copy of this immuneACCESS table, which keeps in-frame sequences only. Checked studies attribute under half of the gap to unresolved V genes and leave the rest unexplained. For this sample the table gives about 160,000 clones, of which about 87% were detected only once. Jointly, the top ten make up under 0.65% of the sample. The sample consisted of peripheral blood. These receptors all stem from a man aged 60 to 75 with COVID-19, enrolled during active disease.

CDR3 in DNA: TGTGCCAGTAGTCCGCGGGGGCTCGTGCCCCAGCATTTT. This gives the protein CASSPRGLVPQHF. This chain joins TRBV19 and TRBJ1-5; tentative D call: TRBD1 (6 bases). The CDR3 has 13 amino acids. Germline-derived CDR1 and CDR2 are LNHDA and SQIVND (reference sequence). V shed 5 bases and J shed 9 bases, with 14 bases lying between them.

In this sample, this clone turned up a few times. V is TRBV6-5 and J is TRBJ1-2; D ambiguous. CDR1 MNHEY and CDR2 SVGAGI come from the germline V gene. This CDR3 is 14 amino acids long. Deletions cut 2 bases from V and 7 bases from J, with 14 bases between. The CDR3 region is CASSYDVVAGGYTF. In DNA form, the CDR3 reads TGTGCCAGCAGTTACGACGTTGTGGCAGGTGGCTACACCTTC.

This rearrangement joins TRBV11-3 to TRBJ1-3; D is ambiguous. This CDR3 comprises 16 residues. Germline lookup yields CDR1 SGHNT and CDR2 YENEEA. V gave up 5 bases and J gave up 0 bases, with 14 bases separating them. CDR3 bases: TGTGCCAGCAGCCCGTCCGGAGGGAACTCTGGAAACACCATATATTTT. Amino acid sequence: CASSPSGGNSGNTIYF.

The CDR3 loop reads CASSLQGVVQPQHF. The CDR3 nucleotides are TGTGCCAGCAGTCTACAAGGGGTAGTTCAGCCCCAGCATTTT. This chain uses TRBV6-2 or TRBV6-3 with TRBJ1-5, with D perhaps matching TRBD1 (5 bases). The germline gives CDR1 MNHEY, CDR2 SVGEGT. The ends were cut back, 5 bases at V and 6 bases at J, with 14 bases in the middle. CDR3 size: 14 residues.

The chain combines TRBV20-1 with TRBJ1-2, with 9 bases matching TRBD1. The V gene's germline CDR1 is DFQATT and CDR2 SNEGSKA (reference sequence). This CDR3 is built from 16 residues. V shed 3 bases and J 7 bases; nucleotides not matched to a gene: 15. CDR3 sequence: CSASVGTGSGRGGYTF. CDR3 sequence (DNA): TGCAGTGCTAGTGTCGGGACAGGGTCAGGCCGCGGTGGCTACACCTTC.

This clone was seen only a few times. The chain carries TRBV24-1 and TRBJ2-3; D not certain. The V gene's germline CDR1 is KGHDR and CDR2 SFDVKD. The CDR3 extends over 12 amino acids. The V end was cut by 9 bases, the J end by 6 bases, with 12 bases between. The CDR3 DNA is TGTGCCACCGTGGGCACCTCGGATACGCAGTATTTT. It specifies CATVGTSDTQYF.

The chain joins TRBV5-5 to TRBJ2-1, with a possible D match to TRBD1 (5 bases). Trimming took 7 bases from V and 5 from J, leaving 16 bases between them. The germline CDR1 and CDR2 sequences are SGHKS and YYEKEE (reference sequence). The CDR3 loop spans 14 amino acids. The CDR3 is CASQKTVPNNEQFF. The CDR3 DNA sequence: TGTGCCAGCCAAAAGACAGTGCCCAACAATGAGCAGTTCTTC.

The J gene is TRBJ2-1, the V gene TRBV19; possibly TRBD2 for D (6 bases). The CDR3 length is 15 residues. V was trimmed by 5 bases and J by 2 bases, leaving 13 bases between them. Germline V gives CDR1 LNHDA, CDR2 SQIVND (reference sequence). The CDR3 loop reads CASSPSGVAYNEQFF. In nucleotides, the CDR3 is TGTGCCAGTAGTCCATCGGGAGTGGCCTACAATGAGCAGTTCTTC. The complete variable domain, with remaining parts taken from reference TRBV19 and TRBJ2-1, reads DGGITQSPKYLFRKEGQNVTLSCEQNLNHDAMYWYRQDPGQGLRLIYYSQIVNDFQKGDIAEGYSVSREKKESFPLTVTSAQKNPTAFYLCASSPSGVAYNEQFFGPGTRLTVL.

This chain connects TRBV10-3 to TRBJ1-1; 8 bases fit TRBD1. V was pared by 6 bases and J by 1 base, with 4 bases of the junction left unmatched. The germline CDR1 and CDR2 sequences are ENHRY and SYGVKD. The length of the CDR3 is 14 residues. In nucleotides, the CDR3 is TGTGCCATCAGCATACAGGGGGGGAACACTGAAGCTTTCTTT. Amino acids: CAISIQGGNTEAFF.

The chain couples TRBV6-2 or TRBV6-3 to TRBJ1-2; possible D gene TRBD1, 5 bases. Germline V CDR1 and CDR2: MNHEY, SVGEGT. Trimming removed 6 bases at V and 2 bases at J, with 16 bases between. The CDR3 consists of 15 residues. The CDR3 DNA sequence: TGTGCCAGCAGCCTGGCAGGGCCTACAAACTATGGCTACACCTTC. This sequence encodes CASSLAGPTNYGYTF.

The chain uses TRBV29-1 and TRBJ1-2; D is unresolved. The germline CDR1 and CDR2 sequences are SQVTM and ANQGSEA. Deletions cut 7 bases from V and 4 bases from J, with 16 bases between. The CDR3 has 13 amino acids. The CDR3 loop is CSATWGSGYGYTF. The CDR3 DNA sequence: TGCAGCGCCACGTGGGGAAGCGGCTATGGCTACACCTTC.

This clone appeared a few times. V usage is TRBV18 and J usage is TRBJ1-6; 7 bases are shared with TRBD1. Per the germline V gene, CDR1 is KGHSH and CDR2 is LQKENI. Unmatched junction bases numbered 4, after V lost 6 bases and J lost 5 bases. CDR3 length: 14 residues. CDR3 nucleotide sequence: TGTGCCAGCTCTCAAGACAGGGATAATTCACCCCTCCACTTT. Its protein is CASSQDRDNSPLHF.

This clone was recorded a few times. The CDR3, as DNA: TGTGCCAGCAGCCCCCACGGGCAGGGGTCCTACGAGCAGTACTTC. Translation gives CASSPHGQGSYEQYF. This chain joins TRBV28 and TRBJ2-7, with a tentative D call TRBD1 (6 bases). Trimming removed 6 bases from V and 1 base from J, with 16 bases in between. Per germline, CDR1 MDHEN and CDR2 SYDVKM. The CDR3 totals 15 residues. The full variable domain, rest sourced from reference TRBV28 and TRBJ2-7, is DVKVTQSSRYLVKRTGEKVFLECVQDMDHENMFWYRQDPGLGLRLIYFSYDVKMKEKGDIPEGYSVSREKKERFSLILESASTNQTSMYLCASSPHGQGSYEQYFGPGTRLTVT.

This clone occurred once. This chain uses TRBV4-3 with TRBJ2-6; TRBD1 matches at 8 bases. This CDR3 region has 17 residues. Germline-derived CDR1 and CDR2 are LGHNA and YSLEER. The V segment lost 1 base and the J segment 0 bases; nucleotides outside the gene matches: 2. CDR3 residues: CASSQVGTGSGANVLTF. Here the CDR3 DNA reads TGCGCCAGCAGCCAAGTCGGGACAGGCTCTGGGGCCAACGTCCTGACTTTC.

V is TRBV7-3 and J is TRBJ2-2; 10 bases agree with TRBD1. The CDR3 totals 13 residues. Germline loops: CDR1 SGHTA, CDR2 FQGTGA. Trimming removed 6 bases from V and 6 bases from J; junction bases left unmatched: 1. CDR3 bases: TGTGCCAGCAGAGGACAGGGGGCCGGGGAGCTGTTTTTT. Translation: CASRGQGAGELFF. The variable domain in full, completed from reference TRBV7-3 and TRBJ2-2, reads GAGVSQTPSNKVTEKGKYVELRCDPISGHTALYWYRQSLGQGPEFLIYFQGTGAADDSGLPNDRFFAVRPEGSVSTLKIQRTERGDSAVYLCASRGQGAGELFFGEGSRLTVL.

The rearrangement links TRBV5-6 to TRBJ1-1; 7 positions match TRBD1. Germline lookup yields CDR1 SGHDT and CDR2 YYEEEE. The CDR3 runs 15 residues. The trim removed 0 bases at V and 0 bases at J, leaving 2 bases unmatched. This chain's CDR3 is CASSLDRGMNTEAFF. The CDR3 bases are TGTGCCAGCAGCTTGGACAGGGGCATGAACACTGAAGCTTTCTTT.

This chain uses TRBV6-5 with TRBJ2-3; TRBD1 aligns across 9 bases. The CDR3 sequence is 13 residues long. Germline trimming cut 8 bases from V and 1 base from J; bases unmatched to any gene: 1. Germline loops: CDR1 MNHEY, CDR2 SVGAGI. CDR3 in amino acids: CASRTGGTDTQYF. In DNA, the CDR3 is TGTGCCAGCCGGACAGGGGGCACAGATACGCAGTATTTT.

In this sample, this clone turned up a few times. The rearrangement joins TRBV7-2 to TRBJ1-2, with D perhaps TRBD1 (5 bases). From germline, CDR1 is SGHTA and CDR2 FQGNSA. The CDR3 runs 16 residues. The V end lost 1 base, the J end lost 8 bases, and 20 bases lay between the germline ends. The CDR3 nucleotides are TGTGCCAGCAGCTTAGGGAGCTTGCAGGGCCGGAGCGGCTACACCTTC. It translates to CASSLGSLQGRSGYTF.

Only one count was recorded for this clone. V usage is TRBV6-6 and J usage is TRBJ2-3, with 10 bases matching TRBD2. Looked up from germline, CDR1 is MNHNY and CDR2 is SVGAGI (reference sequence). CDR3 length: 15 residues. V shed 6 bases, J shed 4 bases, and the junction held 7 bases outside the gene matches. CDR3 sequence reads: CASSQAGGLPDTQYF. The CDR3 region has the DNA TGTGCCAGCAGCCAAGCGGGGGGGCTCCCAGATACGCAGTATTTT.

The chain employs TRBV19 and TRBJ1-2; no clear D gene. The V and J ends lost 7 bases and 3 bases respectively, with 12 bases between them. The CDR3 spans 13 residues. Germline assignment: CDR1 LNHDA and CDR2 SQIVND (reference sequence). CDR3 DNA: TGTGCCAGTACCCCGATCCCAGACTATGGCTACACCTTC. As protein: CASTPIPDYGYTF.

Note on this clone: The same CDR3 can be traced to other DNA sequences in this sample. The chain uses TRBV5-1 and TRBJ2-5; 12 nucleotides match TRBD2. V was pared by 4 bases and J by 4 bases, with 5 bases of the junction left unmatched. The germline gives CDR1 SGHRS, CDR2 YFSETQ. The CDR3 extends over 15 amino acids. CDR3 DNA sequence: TGCGCCAGCAGCCCAGGACTAGCGGGACGAGAGACCCAGTACTTC. Amino acids: CASSPGLAGRETQYF. Together with reference TRBV5-1 and TRBJ2-5, the CDR3 gives the full variable domain: KAGVTQTPRYLIKTRGQQVTLSCSPISGHRSVSWYQQTPGQGLQFLFEYFSETQRNKGNFPGRFSGRQFSNSRSEMNVSTLELGDSALYLCASSPGLAGRETQYFGPGTRLLVL.

The chain joins TRBV7-6 to TRBJ1-4; 10 bases line up with TRBD1. The CDR3 loop spans 17 amino acids. V lost 5 bases, J lost 0 bases, and 6 bases stayed unmatched. Germline V lookup: CDR1 SGHVS, CDR2 FNYEAQ. The CDR3 region is CASSPRQGAATNEKLFF. The CDR3 nucleotides read TGTGCCAGCAGCCCACGACAGGGGGCGGCAACTAATGAAAAACTGTTTTTT.

The genes are TRBV2 and TRBJ1-2; weak D call: TRBD1 (6 bases). V lost 7 bases and J 0 bases, leaving 12 bases between the germline ends. From germline, CDR1 is SNHLY and CDR2 FYNNEI. This CDR3 has 14 amino acids. This CDR3 is CASKRTDTNYGYTF. CDR3 DNA sequence: TGTGCCAGCAAGCGGACAGATACTAACTATGGCTACACCTTC.

This clone was counted a single time. The gene calls are TRBV5-1 and TRBJ2-5; tentative D call: TRBD1 (6 bases). Trimming took 6 bases from V and 5 from J, leaving 14 bases between them. This CDR3 has 13 amino acids. Germline CDR1 reads SGHRS; CDR2 reads YFSETQ. CDR3: CASKDSSMETQYF. The CDR3 DNA follows: TGCGCCAGCAAGGACAGTTCAATGGAGACCCAGTACTTC.

The gene calls are TRBV6-1 and TRBJ1-5; a weak D match, TRBD1 (6 bases). V was shortened by 6 bases and J by 0 bases, with 12 bases between the two germline ends. CDR3 size: 15 residues. Germline CDR1 MNHNS, CDR2 SASEGT. As DNA, the CDR3 is TGTGCCAGCAGCGCAACAGGGAATAGCAATCAGCCCCAGCATTTT. Translated, it gives CASSATGNSNQPQHF.

The rearrangement joins TRBV5-1 to TRBJ2-1; TRBD1 matches 11 bases. V gave up 4 bases and J gave up 7 bases; unmatched junction bases: 7. Germline V CDR1 and CDR2: SGHRS, YFSETQ. The CDR3 is made up of 15 amino acids. The CDR3 nucleotides are TGCGCCAGCAGCGTGGACAGGGGGCTTGTGAATGAGCAGTTCTTC. This sequence encodes CASSVDRGLVNEQFF.

This chain uses TRBV19 with TRBJ1-3; D uncertain. Germline loops: CDR1 LNHDA, CDR2 SQIVND (reference sequence). The CDR3 loop spans 15 amino acids. V shed 5 bases and J shed 0 bases, with 11 bases lying between them. The CDR3 DNA reads as TGTGCCAGTAGTCCTGGACTTATCTCTGGAAACACCATATATTTT. Translated, it gives CASSPGLISGNTIYF.

The rearrangement uses TRBV7-6 and TRBJ1-3; tentatively, D is TRBD1 (5 bases). V dropped 5 bases and J dropped 3 bases, with 11 bases sitting between them. Germline V CDR1 and CDR2: SGHVS, FNYEAQ. There are 14 residues in the CDR3. The CDR3 sequence is CASSLLTVGNTIYF. The CDR3 DNA reads as TGTGCCAGCAGCCTCCTGACAGTTGGAAACACCATATATTTT. The full variable domain, in which reference TRBV7-6 and TRBJ1-3 provide the parts outside the CDR3, is GAGVSQSPRYKVTKRGQDVALRCDPISGHVSLYWYRQALGQGPEFLTYFNYEAQQDKSGLPNDRFSAERPEGSISTLTIQRTEQRDSAMYRCASSLLTVGNTIYFGEGSWLTVV.

V and J are TRBV2 and TRBJ2-1; D is possibly TRBD2 (6 bases). The CDR3 is 13 amino acids. Germline V gives CDR1 SNHLY, CDR2 FYNNEI. V lost 4 bases, J lost 2 bases, and 6 bases lay in between. CDR3 DNA: TGTGCCAGCAGTGGGGGGGCCTACAATGAGCAGTTCTTC. This sequence encodes CASSGGAYNEQFF.

The genes are TRBV5-6 and TRBJ1-3; D is unclear. V lost 0 bases to trimming and J lost 1 base, with 11 bases between them. CDR1 is SGHDT, CDR2 YYEEEE, per germline. This CDR3 contains 16 residues. The CDR3 DNA reads TGTGCCAGCAGCTTGGTTTCACCGGGATCTGGAAACACCATATATTTT. As protein: CASSLVSPGSGNTIYF.

The V and J genes are TRBV29-1 and TRBJ1-1; 7 positions agree with TRBD1. The V segment lost 7 bases and the J segment 1 base; nucleotides outside the gene matches: 15. Germline values: CDR1 SQVTM, CDR2 ANQGSEA. This CDR3 is built from 16 residues. CDR3 amino acids: CSARHHPEGANTEAFF. CDR3 bases: TGCAGCGCAAGACACCATCCCGAGGGGGCGAACACTGAAGCTTTCTTT.